This T cell receptor (beta chain) was captured by sequencing in a study of shared clonotypes between healthy human individuals. At the level of the study: Each donor had three CD4 naive, three CD4 memory, two CD8 naive and one CD8 memory plate.

The V segment lost 4 bases and the J segment 3 bases; nucleotides outside the gene matches: 5. The CDR3 length is 14 residues. Germline V gene data show CDR1 as WSHSY and CDR2 as SAAADI. Regarding this clone: No antigen is known for it.

Study outcomes and limitations: Sequencing depth was predicted to influence how clonotypes are shared among donors. Relative to memory subsets, naive subsets generally showed larger estimated richness.

The healthy adult donors were HIV-negative and reported no recent acute infections or vaccinations. Here immunoSEQ multiplex PCR was the method, and the copy in TCRdb shows in-frame clones only, minus some. The sample yields some 200,000 clones, approximately 92% seen once. This TCR was recovered from a woman in her twenties or thirties in good health. The source material was naive CD4+ T cells sorted from blood. Subset noted: CD45RA+ positively selected. The rearrangement joins TRBV10-2 to TRBJ2-7, with 8 bases identical to TRBD1. In DNA form, the CDR3 reads TGCGCCAGCAGTGTGTGGACAGGGAGCTACGAGCAGTACTTC. Protein: CASSVWTGSYEQYF.